A single sample is the source of the 6 T cell receptor beta chains below, sequenced in a study of early T cells in non-severe SARS-CoV-2 infection (dated by TCRdb to the early 2020s). Libraries came from 5' RACE. TCRdb records NextSeq 500 as the sequencer. TCRdb trimmed the raw reads at Q25, called clones with MiXCR and kept productive beta chains. Each CDR3 protein appears once, grouped with its most common genes and DNA. The sample table shows about 77,000 distinct CDR3 sequences, and about 9.6% are seen once. 4.8% of the sample is in the top ten clones. Sequenced sample: whole blood. Receptors originate from an adult who was a healthcare worker with PCR-confirmed SARS-CoV-2 infection or an uninfected control (not recorded which).

In this sample, this clonotype turned up many times. The chain combines TRBV6-5 with TRBJ2-6; D is perhaps TRBD1 or TRBD2 (5 bases each). Between the trimmed V and J ends, which lost 4 bases and 1 base, there was a span of 17 bases. This CDR3 spans 18 amino acids. CDR1 and CDR2 (germline): MNHEY, SVGAGI. The CDR3 sequence: CASSFSGALPSGANVLTF. DNA of the CDR3: TGTGCCAGCAGTTTCTCCGGGGCTTTACCATCTGGGGCCAACGTCCTGACTTTC.

This clonotype was detected only a few times. The V call is TRBV6-2 or TRBV6-3, the J call TRBJ2-1; 8 bases are shared with TRBD2. Trimming cost V 6 bases and J 9 bases; bases outside gene matches: 13. The CDR3 has 15 residues. From germline, CDR1 is MNHEY and CDR2 SVGEGT. The CDR3 sequence: CASRNPGGGRLEQFF. CDR3 nucleotide sequence: TGTGCCAGCAGGAACCCTGGGGGCGGGAGGCTTGAGCAGTTCTTC.

The sample holds a few counts of this clonotype. This chain uses TRBV5-1 with TRBJ2-5; D unresolved. Germline CDR1 and CDR2: SGHRS and YFSETQ. The CDR3 loop spans 13 amino acids. With 1 base removed from V and 5 bases from J, the gap between germline ends came to 9 bases. In DNA form, the CDR3 reads TGCGCCAGCAGCTTGACCCCTCGGGAGACCCAGTACTTC. This sequence encodes CASSLTPRETQYF.

On this clonotype itself: A single base separates this from a much larger clone, so it may be a read error. J is TRBJ1-6 and V is TRBV15; 7 positions match TRBD1. Germline CDR1 LNHNV, CDR2 YYDKDF (reference sequence). This CDR3 region has 18 residues. In nucleotides, the CDR3 is TGTGCCAGCAGCAGAGATCTCGCCAGACAGGGAATAAGGTCACCCCTCCACTTT. It translates to CASSRDLARQGIRSPLHF.

This clonotype was seen ten or more times. The chain carries TRBV21-1 and TRBJ2-3; TRBD2, the table's D call, lacks a check against the DNA. TRBV21-1 is flagged as a pseudogene. The CDR3 spans 19 residues. The CDR3, as DNA: TGTGCCAGCAGCGGACCCACTAGCGGTTACCCCCTCGACACAGATACGCAGTATTTT. This translates into CASSGPTSGYPLDTDTQYF.

This clonotype was seen repeatedly, ten times or more. This rearrangement joins TRBV6-5 to TRBJ2-7, with TRBD1 identical over 8 bases. CDR1 MNHEY and CDR2 SVGAGI come from the germline V gene. Trimming cost V 2 bases and J 2 bases; bases outside gene matches: 5. CDR3 size: 15 residues. The CDR3 region is CASSYRGQGTYEQYF. The DNA of the CDR3 is TGTGCCAGCAGTTACCGCGGACAGGGAACCTACGAGCAGTACTTC.